This TCR beta chain stems from a study of OX40 agonist ivuxolimab in advanced cancers. Study information: The patients received agonistic anti-OX40 (CD134) antibody ivuxolimab.

A single count supports this clone. Germline V gene data show CDR1 as MNHEY and CDR2 as SVGAGI. V was shortened by 7 bases and J by 4 bases, with 5 bases between the two germline ends. The CDR3 sequence is 11 residues long. Only in-frame clones appear in the TCRdb table, and some are missing; sequencing was by immunoSEQ multiplex PCR. The sample has roughly 70,000 clones, approximately 88% seen once. The TCR sequence derives from an adult with an advanced solid tumor such as melanoma, head and neck, liver or kidney cancer. The chain employs TRBV6-5 and TRBJ2-1; D remains ambiguous. Sequences were derived from CD4+ or CD8+ T cells sorted from blood, sampled in a trial of the OX40 agonist ivuxolimab. CDR3 coding DNA: TGTGCCAGCACCCAGTACAATGAGCAGTTCTTC. Its translation: CASTQYNEQFF.